The 3 T cell receptor beta chains below come from one sample, sequenced in a study of T cell repertoires in cytomegalovirus infection. TCRdb itself ran the reads through MiXCR, one entry per CDR3 protein. The data show some 270,000 distinct CDR3 sequences, with 20% to 25% seen just once and roughly a fifth held by the top ten. No antigen is known for these receptors. The specimen comprised cultured PBMCs, sampled from culture after CMV antigen stimulation. The receptors were sampled from a human donor in good health (CMV status not recorded). Some clones in this sample may be carry-over from other donors' samples.

This clonotype came up many times. This rearrangement joins TRBV27 to TRBJ2-1; TRBD2 agrees at 9 bases. Germline V gene lookup returns CDR1 MNHEY and CDR2 SMNVEV (reference sequence). V shed 6 bases and J 10 bases; nucleotides not matched to a gene: 7. The CDR3 is made up of 13 amino acids. CDR3 nucleotide sequence: TGTGCCAGCAGACCGGGACTAGCAGTGGAGCAGTTCTTC. Amino acid sequence: CASRPGLAVEQFF.

This chain links TRBV19 with TRBJ1-1; D is undetermined. The V end was cut by 3 bases, the J end by 5 bases, with 10 bases between. The CDR3 runs to 13 residues. Germline values: CDR1 LNHDA, CDR2 SQIVND (reference sequence). CDR3 bases: TGTGCCAGTAGTATCCTTTTTGAGACTGAAGCTTTCTTT. Its translation: CASSILFETEAFF. Full variable domain (missing parts from reference TRBV19 and TRBJ1-1): DGGITQSPKYLFRKEGQNVTLSCEQNLNHDAMYWYRQDPGQGLRLIYYSQIVNDFQKGDIAEGYSVSREKKESFPLTVTSAQKNPTAFYLCASSILFETEAFFGQGTRLTVV.

Only a few counts were recorded for this clonotype. The chain recombines TRBV19 with TRBJ2-7; 7 bases map to TRBD1. Germline CDR1 is LNHDA and CDR2 is SQIVND (reference sequence). The CDR3 length is 13 residues. The V and J ends lost 9 bases and 2 bases, in that order; junction bases with no gene match: 7. The CDR3 is CASHRQGAYEQYF. The CDR3, as DNA: TGTGCCAGCCATCGACAGGGAGCCTACGAGCAGTACTTC.